Listed here are 23 T cell receptor beta chains from one sample, sequenced in a study of PD-1 blockade in classical Hodgkin lymphoma. Clones were sequenced by immunoSEQ multiplex PCR, and TCRdb holds only the in-frame ones, with some missing. The table shows approximately 26,000 clones, with around 90% occurring only once. Sample time point: newly diagnosed, previously untreated cHL patient sample. Magnetic negative selection was used to purify CD4+ T cells from PBMCs that had been thawed. Sequencing was carried out using CD4+ T cells from blood. The receptor set was obtained from a human donor with classical Hodgkin lymphoma.

V usage is TRBV6-5 and J usage is TRBJ2-5; perhaps TRBD2 as D (5 bases). The CDR3 extends over 14 amino acids. CDR1 and CDR2 from the germline V gene are MNHEY and SVGAGI. V shed 2 bases and J shed 5 bases, with 12 bases lying between them. In DNA form, the CDR3 reads TGTGCCAGCAGTTACGGCGGGCCGGATGAGACCCAGTACTTC. It translates to CASSYGGPDETQYF.

V and J are TRBV27 and TRBJ1-1; TRBD1 matches 11 bases. V dropped 7 bases and J dropped 5; count of bases not matched to a gene: 9. This CDR3 spans 15 amino acids. CDR1 is MNHEY and CDR2 is SMNVEV in the germline V gene (reference sequence). DNA for the CDR3: TGTGCCAGCACCCCCATGGACAGGGGGCGGACTGAAGCTTTCTTT. Amino acid sequence: CASTPMDRGRTEAFF.

The chain joins TRBV27 to TRBJ2-3; D gene ambiguous. From germline, CDR1 is MNHEY and CDR2 SMNVEV (reference sequence). The V end lost 5 bases, the J end lost 4 bases, and 13 bases lay between the germline ends. This CDR3 contains 14 residues. Here the CDR3 DNA reads TGTGCCAGCAGTCCAAACATGAGGCCAGATACGCAGTATTTT. It translates to CASSPNMRPDTQYF.

V gene TRBV29-1 combines with J gene TRBJ2-7, with a weak D call TRBD2 (6 bases). Germline V gene lookup returns CDR1 SQVTM and CDR2 ANQGSEA. V lost 1 base to trimming and J lost 0 bases, with 13 bases between them. This CDR3 spans 15 amino acids. CDR3 bases: TGCAGCGTTGAAGCCGGGTTTAGCGGCTCCTACGAGCAGTACTTC. Translating gives CSVEAGFSGSYEQYF.

This clone showed up just once. The rearrangement uses TRBV6-1 and TRBJ1-4; 7 bases agree with TRBD1. The CDR3 has 15 amino acids. V was pared by 4 bases and J by 0 bases, with 2 bases of the junction left unmatched. Germline V CDR1 and CDR2: MNHNS, SASEGT. The CDR3 region has the DNA TGTGCCAGCAGTGTAGGGACAGCAACTAATGAAAAACTGTTTTTT. The encoded protein is CASSVGTATNEKLFF.

This chain links TRBV2 with TRBJ2-7; D not resolved. This CDR3 is 11 amino acids long. The germline gives CDR1 SNHLY, CDR2 FYNNEI. The V end lost 6 bases, the J end lost 4 bases, and 7 bases lay between the germline ends. CDR3 sequence (DNA): TGTGCCAGCAGCGCCTTTTACGAGCAGTACTTC. Translated, it gives CASSAFYEQYF. Filled out from reference TRBV2 and TRBJ2-7, the complete variable domain reads EPEVTQTPSHQVTQMGQEVILRCVPISNHLYFYWYRQILGQKVEFLVSFYNNEISEKSEIFDDQFSVERPDGSNFTLKIRSTKLEDSAMYFCASSAFYEQYFGPGTRLTVT.

The chain is built from TRBV11-1 and TRBJ1-4, with D possibly TRBD1 on 5 matching bases. The germline V and J ends were trimmed by 1 base and 0 bases, with 12 bases remaining between them. Germline V CDR1 and CDR2: SGHAT, FQDESV (reference sequence). CDR3 length: 17 residues. The DNA of the CDR3 is TGTGCCAGCAGCTTAGGACAGCAGCGGGCAACTAATGAAAAACTGTTTTTT. It encodes CASSLGQQRATNEKLFF.

The V and J genes are TRBV6-6 and TRBJ1-4; a weak D match, TRBD1 (6 bases). The CDR3 has 16 amino acids. CDR1 MNHNY and CDR2 SVGAGI come from the germline V gene (reference sequence). The ends were cut back, 2 bases at V and 3 bases at J, with 13 bases in the middle. CDR3 bases: TGTGCCAGCAGTTACACCAACAGGGAGGCTAATGAAAAACTGTTTTTT. Protein product: CASSYTNREANEKLFF.

This clone was seen a few times. J is TRBJ1-5 and V is TRBV2; a possible D gene is TRBD1 (5 bases). The CDR3 spans 13 residues. Germline V CDR1 and CDR2: SNHLY, FYNNEI. The V gene lost 3 bases and the J gene lost 2 bases, with 5 bases spanning the gap. Here the CDR3 DNA reads TGTGCCAGCAGTGAGGGACGCAATCAGCCCCAGCATTTT. As protein: CASSEGRNQPQHF.

This chain uses TRBV18 with TRBJ1-5; weak D call: TRBD1 (5 bases). The CDR3 totals 16 residues. Trimming removed 3 bases from V and 1 base from J, with 13 bases in between. Germline CDR1 KGHSH, CDR2 LQKENI. The CDR3 protein is CASSPEQVRSNQPQHF. CDR3 sequence (DNA): TGTGCCAGCTCACCGGAACAGGTTCGGAGCAATCAGCCCCAGCATTTT.

This chain joins TRBV21-1 and TRBJ2-5. TRBV21-1 is recorded as a pseudogene. The CDR3 extends over 17 amino acids. In DNA form, the CDR3 reads TGTGCCAGCAGCCCGTTCCCCAGGGAGCCAAACCAAGAGACCCAGTACTTC. It translates to CASSPFPREPNQETQYF.

The chain is built from TRBV27 and TRBJ2-3; tentatively, D is TRBD1 (6 bases). Germline CDR1 reads MNHEY; CDR2 reads SMNVEV (reference sequence). The CDR3 has 12 amino acids. Trimming took off 2 bases at V and 7 bases at J, with 7 bases between the two ends. DNA of the CDR3: TGTGCCAGCAGTTTAAGGGGGAATACGCAGTATTTT. It specifies CASSLRGNTQYF.

V usage is TRBV19 and J usage is TRBJ2-1, with D maybe TRBD1 (7 bases). V lost 7 bases, J lost 4 bases, and 14 bases lay in between. Germline V CDR1 and CDR2: LNHDA, SQIVND (reference sequence). CDR3 length equals 14 residues. The CDR3 protein is CASTSTGRYNEQFF. CDR3 coding DNA: TGTGCCAGTACCTCGACAGGGAGGTACAATGAGCAGTTCTTC.

The chain couples TRBV5-8 to TRBJ2-2, with TRBD1 matching over 7 bases. CDR3 length: 16 amino acids. The germline V gene has CDR1 SGHTS and CDR2 YDEGEE. Losses at the gene ends were 3 bases for V and 5 bases for J; bases not matched to a gene: 10. The CDR3 sequence is CASSYRGSGGTGELFF. Written as DNA, the CDR3 is TGTGCCAGCAGCTACAGGGGATCAGGAGGAACCGGGGAGCTGTTTTTT.

Remarks on this clone: This CDR3 fails to terminate in the conserved phenylalanine or tryptophan, so it likely reflects a read error. It is unclear where the CDR3 begins or ends on the DNA, so no DNA is shown, and the CDR3 is as TCRdb lists it. The J gene is TRBJ2-7, the V gene TRBV19; TRBD2 is the table's D call and was not checked against the DNA. The germline gives CDR1 LNHDA, CDR2 SQIVND (reference sequence). The length of the CDR3 is 8 amino acids, counting both ends. The CDR3 is CASNSRPR.

The rearrangement uses TRBV4-1 and TRBJ2-5; D assignment may be TRBD1 or TRBD2 (6 bases each). CDR1 and CDR2 (germline): MGHRA, YSYEKL. The CDR3 consists of 16 residues. Trimming stripped 4 bases from V and 5 bases from J, with 20 bases between. The CDR3: CASSPGVGLGGETQYF. The CDR3, as DNA: TGCGCCAGCAGCCCAGGGGTGGGACTTGGCGGGGAGACCCAGTACTTC.

The chain uses TRBV5-6 and TRBJ2-3; 7 bases are a match to TRBD2. The CDR3 runs 15 residues. The V gene end was trimmed by 0 bases and the J gene end by 1 base; junction bases not matched to a gene: 2. Germline CDR1 is SGHDT and CDR2 is YYEEEE. CDR3 coding DNA: TGTGCCAGCAGCTTGGTGGCGGGGGGCACAGATACGCAGTATTTT. Translated: CASSLVAGGTDTQYF.

J is TRBJ1-2 and V is TRBV7-9, with 9 bases that match TRBD1. The CDR3 totals 13 residues. The V gene end was trimmed by 5 bases and the J gene end by 8 bases; junction bases not matched to a gene: 6. CDR1 is SEHNR, CDR2 FQNEAQ, per germline (reference sequence). The DNA of the CDR3 is TGTGCCAGCAGCCCCGGGACAGGGTACGGCTACACCTTC. Residues: CASSPGTGYGYTF.

V is TRBV4-1 and J is TRBJ2-3, with 7 nucleotides matching TRBD2. Looked up from germline, CDR1 is MGHRA and CDR2 is YSYEKL. The CDR3 sequence is 15 residues long. V lost 2 bases and J lost 5; bases outside the gene matches: 7. The CDR3 DNA sequence: TGCGCCAGCAGCCAATTAGGACTAGTGATAGATACGCAGTATTTT. It translates to CASSQLGLVIDTQYF.

J is TRBJ2-5 and V is TRBV6-6; perhaps D is TRBD1 or TRBD2 (5 bases each). Germline V gene sequence: CDR1 MNHNY, CDR2 SVGAGI (reference sequence). Trimming shortened V by 0 bases and J by 5 bases, and 10 bases separated the two germline ends. CDR3 length: 14 amino acids. The CDR3 DNA follows: TGTGCCAGCAGTTACTCCGGGACGTGGGAGACCCAGTACTTC. It translates to CASSYSGTWETQYF.

The chain employs TRBV19 and TRBJ1-6; TRBD1 matches 7 bases. Looked up from germline, CDR1 is LNHDA and CDR2 is SQIVND (reference sequence). CDR3 length: 15 residues. Trimming at V came to 6 bases and at J to 7 bases, leaving 9 bases not matched to a gene. The CDR3 protein is CASRVQGPENSPLHF. CDR3 sequence (DNA): TGTGCCAGTAGAGTACAGGGGCCAGAGAATTCACCCCTCCACTTT.

V is TRBV5-4 and J is TRBJ2-1, with 10 bases that match TRBD2. The V gene end was trimmed by 5 bases and the J gene end by 3 bases; junction bases not matched to a gene: 8. Germline V lookup: CDR1 SGHNT, CDR2 YYREEE (reference sequence). This CDR3 is 16 amino acids long. In DNA, the CDR3 is TGTGCCAGCAGTCCTCATACTAGCGGGGTCTACAATGAGCAGTTCTTC. This translates into CASSPHTSGVYNEQFF.

The V call is TRBV5-4, the J call TRBJ2-3; 8 positions match TRBD1. The CDR3 has 15 residues. The germline CDR1 and CDR2 sequences are SGHNT and YYREEE (reference sequence). Trimming cost V 4 bases and J 5 bases; bases outside gene matches: 9. The CDR3 reads CASSLGGQDGDTQYF. The CDR3, as DNA: TGTGCCAGCAGCCTTGGGGGACAGGACGGAGATACGCAGTATTTT.